What follows are 20 T cell receptor beta chains derived from one specimen sequenced in a study of shared clonotypes between healthy human individuals. Measured with immunoSEQ multiplex PCR; TCRdb has only the in-frame clones, and not every one. The sample records about 1 million clones, 60% to 80% being singletons. Sequencing was performed on memory CD4+ T cells sorted from blood. Described subset: CD45RA-negative fraction. The receptors come from a man younger than 35 in good health.

The gene calls are TRBV7-2 and TRBJ2-7; D tentatively fits TRBD1 or TRBD2 (6 bases each). Germline CDR1 SGHTA, CDR2 FQGNSA. V was shortened by 5 bases and J by 4 bases, with 18 bases between the two germline ends. This CDR3 is built from 15 residues. This CDR3 is CASSQHTRGLYEQYF. The CDR3 bases are TGTGCCAGCAGCCAGCACACACGGGGGCTATACGAGCAGTACTTC.

This chain uses TRBV12-2 with TRBJ2-2; the table's D call TRBD2 went unverified against the DNA. TRBV12-2 constitutes a pseudogene. The CDR3 is 19 residues long. The CDR3 DNA reads as TGTGCAAGTCGCTTAGTTTTGCTAGCGGGAGGGCGACTGTCCGGGGAGCTGTTTTTT. This translates into CASRLVLLAGGRLSGELFF.

The CDR3, as DNA: TGTGCCAGCAGCCAACACCCCCGGGAGCAGCCCCAGCATTTT. It encodes CASSQHPREQPQHF. The chain has TRBV5-4 and TRBJ1-5; D not certain. The CDR3 runs 14 residues. Trimming pared 4 bases from V and 7 bases from J, leaving 15 bases between. From germline, CDR1 is SGHNT and CDR2 YYREEE (reference sequence).

This clone was recorded a few times. The chain is built from TRBV4-2 and TRBJ2-1; D possibly corresponds to TRBD2 (6 bases). CDR1 LGHNA and CDR2 YNFKEQ come from the germline V gene. The CDR3 loop spans 13 amino acids. Trimming pared 4 bases from V and 10 bases from J, leaving 14 bases between. The CDR3 region has the DNA TGTGCCAGCAGCCTCGGGGGAGTCGGGGAGCAGTTCTTC. Translating gives CASSLGGVGEQFF.

The chain employs TRBV5-1 and TRBJ2-3; TRBD1 matches 8 bases. Germline V gene data show CDR1 as SGHRS and CDR2 as YFSETQ. Trimming removed 4 bases from V and 2 bases from J; junction bases left unmatched: 9. The CDR3 is 16 amino acids. CDR3 loop: CASSPPDRGVTDTQYF. Here the CDR3 DNA reads TGCGCCAGCAGCCCCCCAGACAGGGGCGTCACAGATACGCAGTATTTT.

This clone was detected only once. The chain combines TRBV6-6 with TRBJ1-5, with 7 positions matching TRBD1. The V gene's germline CDR1 is MNHNY and CDR2 SVGAGI (reference sequence). CDR3 size: 14 residues. V shed 8 bases, J shed 2 bases, and the junction held 6 bases outside the gene matches. The CDR3 loop reads CASGQVGGNQPQHF. CDR3 coding DNA: TGTGCCAGCGGACAGGTTGGAGGCAATCAGCCCCAGCATTTT.

The chain links TRBV6-4 to TRBJ1-2, with 7 bases fitting TRBD1. Losses at the gene ends were 6 bases for V and 7 bases for J; bases not matched to a gene: 8. The CDR3 runs to 13 residues. Germline CDR1 and CDR2: MRHNA and SNTAGT. The DNA for the CDR3 is TGTGCCAGCAGCAGGGGGATTTCGAGTGGCTACACCTTC. Its translation: CASSRGISSGYTF.

J is TRBJ2-5 and V is TRBV5-6; D may be TRBD1 (6 bases). Germline loops: CDR1 SGHDT, CDR2 YYEEEE. V was trimmed by 6 bases and J by 4 bases, leaving 19 bases between them. The CDR3 consists of 15 residues. The CDR3 nucleotides are TGTGCCAGCACTAGTACAGGGTTAGAAGGAGAGACCCAGTACTTC. Its translation: CASTSTGLEGETQYF. The entire variable domain, with the rest obtained from reference TRBV5-6 and TRBJ2-5, is as follows: DAGVTQSPTHLIKTRGQQVTLRCSPKSGHDTVSWYQQALGQGPQFIFQYYEEEERQRGNFPDRFSGHQFPNYSSELNVNALLLGDSALYLCASTSTGLEGETQYFGPGTRLLVL.

V gene TRBV6-1 combines with J gene TRBJ2-5; 7 nucleotides agree with TRBD1. With V trimmed by 6 bases and J by 5 bases, 9 bases remained unmatched. The CDR3 is made up of 14 amino acids. CDR1 is MNHNS, CDR2 SASEGT, per germline. The CDR3 region is CASRPRQGRETQYF. The CDR3, as DNA: TGTGCCAGCAGGCCTAGACAGGGCCGGGAGACCCAGTACTTC.

Comment on this clone: Given a much more abundant clone one base away, this may be a read error. This chain links TRBV5-5 with TRBJ2-3, with TRBD2 matching 14 bases. CDR3 length: 16 amino acids. V lost 5 bases, J lost 2 bases, and 4 bases stayed unmatched. Looked up from germline, CDR1 is SGHKS and CDR2 is YYEKEE (reference sequence). CDR3 nucleotide sequence: TGTGCCAGCAGTCCGGGACTAGCGGGGGTCACAGATACGCAGTATTTT. It specifies CASSPGLAGVTDTQYF. The complete variable domain, with remaining parts taken from reference TRBV5-5 and TRBJ2-3, reads DAGVTQSPTHLIKTRGQQVTLRCSPISGHKSVSWYQQVLGQGPQFIFQYYEKEERGRGNFPDRFSARQFPNYSSELNVNALLLGDSALYLCASSPGLAGVTDTQYFGPGTRLTVL.

The V gene is TRBV9, the J gene TRBJ2-3, with D perhaps matching TRBD2 (6 bases). The CDR3 spans 16 residues. V lost 0 bases and J 2 bases, leaving 13 bases between the germline ends. Germline V lookup: CDR1 SGDLS, CDR2 YYNGEE. In DNA, the CDR3 is TGTGCCAGCAGCGTAGGGCGCGGGGCAAACACAGATACGCAGTATTTT. Translated, it gives CASSVGRGANTDTQYF.

The rearrangement links TRBV7-6 to TRBJ2-5; tentative D call: TRBD2 (6 bases). This CDR3 is built from 13 residues. The ends were cut back, 5 bases at V and 4 bases at J, with 11 bases in the middle. Germline CDR1 and CDR2: SGHVS and FNYEAQ. Here the CDR3 DNA reads TGTGCCAGCAGCGCGCCGGGACTAGAGACCCAGTACTTC. Its translation is CASSAPGLETQYF. The whole variable domain, remainder taken from reference TRBV7-6 and TRBJ2-5, is GAGVSQSPRYKVTKRGQDVALRCDPISGHVSLYWYRQALGQGPEFLTYFNYEAQQDKSGLPNDRFSAERPEGSISTLTIQRTEQRDSAMYRCASSAPGLETQYFGPGTRLLVL.

The chain links TRBV23-1 to TRBJ1-5; D not certain. TRBV23-1 is treated as an ORF (open reading frame) with a function not yet certain. Trimming took 0 bases from V and 5 from J, leaving 17 bases between them. There are 17 residues in the CDR3. CDR3 coding DNA: TGCGCCAGCAGTCAATCGCCGATAGGGCACCGGGATCAGCCCCAGCATTTT. It specifies CASSQSPIGHRDQPQHF.

The chain uses TRBV6-1 and TRBJ1-5, with 11 bases lining up with TRBD1. The germline V gene encodes CDR1 MNHNS and CDR2 SASEGT. This CDR3 comprises 14 residues. J lost 6 bases, V lost 6 bases, and 4 bases had no gene match. The CDR3: CASSPDRGLQPQHF. The CDR3 DNA reads TGTGCCAGCAGCCCGGACAGGGGGCTTCAGCCCCAGCATTTT.

The chain couples TRBV30 to TRBJ2-6; 10 nucleotides line up with TRBD1. The germline V gene has CDR1 GTSNPN and CDR2 SVGIG (reference sequence). This CDR3 region has 17 residues. Trimming removed 2 bases from V and 6 bases from J; junction bases left unmatched: 10. The DNA of the CDR3 is TGTGCCTGGAGTAAAGGACAGGGGGTTGTTATGGCCAACGTCCTGACTTTC. Translating gives CAWSKGQGVVMANVLTF.

The J gene is TRBJ2-5, the V gene TRBV5-1; D is unclear. Trimming took 0 bases from V and 1 from J, leaving 16 bases between them. This CDR3 is 17 amino acids long. From germline, CDR1 is SGHRS and CDR2 YFSETQ. The DNA for the CDR3 is TGCGCCAGCAGCTTGGGGGGATTGGGAAGGGCCCAAGAGACCCAGTACTTC. Encoded protein: CASSLGGLGRAQETQYF.

J is TRBJ2-7 and V is TRBV11-2, with a tentative D call TRBD1 (6 bases). Trimming cost V 3 bases and J 5 bases, with 17 bases left between them. In germline, CDR1 is SGHAT, CDR2 FQNNGV. The CDR3 sequence is 15 residues long. CDR3 in DNA: TGTGCCAGCAGCTTGCAGGGGCGCAAAGAAGACGAGCAGTACTTC. It specifies CASSLQGRKEDEQYF.

CDR3 sequence reads: CASSLGSPGNTIYF. CDR3 DNA sequence: TGTGCCAGCAGCTTAGGGTCTCCTGGAAACACCATATATTTT. The chain is built from TRBV7-9 and TRBJ1-3; D not resolved. Germline CDR1 SEHNR, CDR2 FQNEAQ (reference sequence). This CDR3 is 14 amino acids long. Trimming stripped 1 base from V and 2 bases from J, with 6 bases between.

The gene calls are TRBV6-6 and TRBJ2-7, with 10 bases identical to TRBD1. The CDR3 consists of 16 residues. Germline CDR1 reads MNHNY; CDR2 reads SVGAGI (reference sequence). V dropped 3 bases and J dropped 0; count of bases not matched to a gene: 5. Here the CDR3 reads CASSYGTGASSYEQYF. For the CDR3, the DNA is TGTGCCAGCAGTTATGGGACAGGGGCCAGCTCCTACGAGCAGTACTTC.

The chain recombines TRBV6-6 with TRBJ1-2; D may be TRBD1 (5 bases). With 7 bases removed from V and 5 bases from J, the gap between germline ends came to 17 bases. The germline gives CDR1 MNHNY, CDR2 SVGAGI (reference sequence). The CDR3 covers 14 residues. The CDR3 nucleotides are TGTGCCAGCACCAACGGGGGGAAAAAGTATGGCTACACCTTC. It encodes CASTNGGKKYGYTF.